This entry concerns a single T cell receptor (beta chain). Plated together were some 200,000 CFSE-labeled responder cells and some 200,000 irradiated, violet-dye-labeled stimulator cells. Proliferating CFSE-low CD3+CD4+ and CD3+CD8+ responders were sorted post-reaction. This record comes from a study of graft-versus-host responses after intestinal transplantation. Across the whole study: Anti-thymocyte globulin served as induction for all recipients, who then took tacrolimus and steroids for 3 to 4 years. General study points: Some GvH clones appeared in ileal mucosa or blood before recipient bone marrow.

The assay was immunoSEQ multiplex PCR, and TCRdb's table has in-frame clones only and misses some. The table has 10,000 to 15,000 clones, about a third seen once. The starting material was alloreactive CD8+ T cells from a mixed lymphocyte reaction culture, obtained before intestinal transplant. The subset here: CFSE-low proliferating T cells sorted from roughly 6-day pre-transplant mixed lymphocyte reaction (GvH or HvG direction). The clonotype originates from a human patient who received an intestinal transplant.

The CDR3, as DNA: TGTGCCACCAGCATGAGTGTCAATCAGCCCCAGCATTTT. The encoded protein is CATSMSVNQPQHF. The chain recombines TRBV15 with TRBJ1-5; D remains ambiguous. Trimming stripped 4 bases from V and 3 bases from J, with 7 bases between. The CDR3 has 13 residues. Germline loops: CDR1 LNHNV, CDR2 YYDKDF (reference sequence).